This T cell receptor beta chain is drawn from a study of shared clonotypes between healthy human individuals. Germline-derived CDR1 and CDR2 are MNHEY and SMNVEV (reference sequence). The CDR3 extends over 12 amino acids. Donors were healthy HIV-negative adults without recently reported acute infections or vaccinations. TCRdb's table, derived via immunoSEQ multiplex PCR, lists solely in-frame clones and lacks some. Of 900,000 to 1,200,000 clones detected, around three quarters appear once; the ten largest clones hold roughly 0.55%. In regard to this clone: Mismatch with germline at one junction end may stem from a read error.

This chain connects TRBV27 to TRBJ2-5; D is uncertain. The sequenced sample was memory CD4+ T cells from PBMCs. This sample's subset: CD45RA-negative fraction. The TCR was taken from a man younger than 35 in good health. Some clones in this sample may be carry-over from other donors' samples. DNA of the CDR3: TGTGCCAGCAGTTCAGTAGGAGAGGCCCAGTACTTC. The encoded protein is CASSSVGEAQYF.